This T cell receptor beta chain derives from a study of blood T cell repertoires in COVID-19 (dated by TCRdb to the early 2020s). As for the study more broadly: Collaborator samples came from the United States, Italy and Spain and covered acute and convalescent phases of COVID-19. The sample metadata nearly always contained a de-identified subject ID, COVID-19 status, age in years and sex. A freely available public database, intended as a resource for researchers studying the immune response to SARS-CoV-2, is where the repertoires were released. Deeply sampled blood TCRbeta repertoires from subjects exposed to, actively infected with, or recovered from COVID-19 were included in the dataset. HLA class I and class II types, where available, came from metadata supplied by the sample provider rather than from assay-based typing. Samples were obtained from the ongoing ImmuneRACE study (first 160 participants) and from some 1,300 subjects provided by 6 global collaborators. The prospective study material was composed of cDNA or gDNA derived from T cells, B-cell-depleted T cells, or PBMCs. Summary of the overall study and its limitations: How much clinical and demographic metadata was included differed by source and by participant, and the metadata was provided uncurated.

TCRbeta CDR3 regions were amplified from genomic DNA using the immunoSEQ Assay, a bias-controlled multiplex PCR. The original pipeline was this. Nucleated cell counts per sample were estimated from amplification of reference gene primers within the assay. To quantify the absolute abundance of each unique TCRbeta CDR3 rearrangement, sequence reads were collapsed and filtered. Productive Simpson clonality was computed per sample as the square root of Simpson's diversity index over productive rearrangements. TCRdb holds this immuneACCESS table with in-frame rearrangements only. Some clones are missing; in checked studies, unresolved V genes explain under half, and the rest has no known cause. The D gene and trimming were derived from the DNA, and the V and J assignments and clone size from that table. Present in this sample are around 180,000 clones, roughly four fifths of which were seen just once. The top ten clonotypes cover roughly 1.4% of the sample.

CDR1 and CDR2 were assigned from the germline V gene as MDHEN and SYDVKM. Including cysteine and phenylalanine, the CDR3 has 15 amino acids. Only the CDR3 region is kept as DNA, spanning 45 bases read in frame from base 1. V is cut by 5 bases and J by 4 bases, and the space between the germline ends is 12 bases. This clone came up once. The clone's antigen remains unknown. No base quality information exists; no much larger clone differs at one position. Whole blood was collected in K2EDTA tubes by collaborating institutions according to the institutions' own protocols. For TCRbeta analysis, collaborators shipped samples as frozen whole blood, isolated PBMCs, or DNA extracted from either of those sample types.

Sequenced input: peripheral blood. This chain joins TRBV28 to TRBJ2-6; TRBD1 is a possible D gene, resting on 6 matching bases. The sequence derives from a human donor in a cohort sampled during active COVID-19. The DNA reads TGTGCCAGCAGTGGTCAGGGGCTCGGGGCCAACGTCCTGACTTTC. This codes for CASSGQGLGANVLTF.